This T cell receptor (beta chain) is drawn from a study of T cells after somatic rescue of genetic block. The CDR3 contains 14 residues. CDR1 is SQVTM and CDR2 is ANQGSEA in the germline V gene. The junction had 6 bases not matched to a gene; V was cut back by 6 bases and J by 3 bases. Measured with immunoSEQ multiplex PCR; TCRdb has only the in-frame clones, and not every one. The table records around 100,000 clones, approximately 90% of them present only once. The genes are TRBV29-1 and TRBJ2-1; 9 bases map to TRBD1. The material sequenced was peripheral blood mononuclear cells (PBMCs). This TCR derives from a woman aged 18-29 years. CDR3 in DNA: TGCAGCGTCCGCTGGACAGGGGTCTACAATGAGCAGTTCTTC. It yields the protein CSVRWTGVYNEQFF.